What follows are 12 T cell receptor beta chains derived from one specimen sequenced in a study of technical replicates of blood from a few donors. Sequencing was performed with immunoSEQ multiplex PCR; in TCRdb, only in-frame clones are kept and a portion is missing. The data show approximately 85,000 clones, with 94% seen just once and over 0.2% held by the top ten. Material: T cells isolated from PBMCs. The receptors come from a human donor in good health.

The V and J genes are TRBV5-1 and TRBJ2-1; TRBD1 matches 8 bases. The V segment lost 4 bases and the J segment 3 bases; nucleotides outside the gene matches: 6. The CDR3 spans 15 residues. The germline V gene encodes CDR1 SGHRS and CDR2 YFSETQ. This chain's CDR3 is CASSDGTGIYNEQFF. The CDR3 nucleotides are TGCGCCAGCAGCGACGGGACAGGTATCTACAATGAGCAGTTCTTC.

This clone has just one count. CDR3 nucleotides: TGTGCCAGCAGCTACGGACTAGCGGGATACAATGAGCAGTTCTTC. It specifies CASSYGLAGYNEQFF. This chain links TRBV5-6 with TRBJ2-1; 12 bases align to TRBD2. The CDR3 contains 15 residues. Looked up from germline, CDR1 is SGHDT and CDR2 is YYEEEE. Trimming took 3 bases from V and 4 from J; bases not matched to a gene: 2.

This clone was counted a single time. The chain couples TRBV30 to TRBJ2-5; 7 bases map to TRBD2. This CDR3 region has 15 residues. Germline V gene data show CDR1 as GTSNPN and CDR2 as SVGIG (reference sequence). The J segment lost 7 bases and the V segment lost 6 bases, leaving 17 bases of the junction unmatched. This CDR3 is CACPTGGSGRWTQYF. The CDR3, as DNA: TGTGCCTGCCCTACGGGAGGATCAGGGAGGTGGACCCAGTACTTC. The entire variable domain, with the rest obtained from reference TRBV30 and TRBJ2-5, is as follows: SQTIHQWPATLVQPVGSPLSLECTVEGTSNPNLYWYRQAAGRGLQLLFYSVGIGQISSEVPQNLSASRPQDRQFILSSKKLLLSDSGFYLCACPTGGSGRWTQYFGPGTRLLVL.

The count of this clone is one. The chain employs TRBV27 and TRBJ2-7; 9 bases are a match to TRBD1. Germline trimming cut 8 bases from V and 3 bases from J; bases unmatched to any gene: 11. Germline V CDR1 and CDR2: MNHEY, SMNVEV (reference sequence). CDR3 length: 15 residues. The CDR3 loop is CASSRQGVSFYEQYF. CDR3 sequence (DNA): TGTGCCAGCTCTCGACAGGGGGTATCATTCTACGAGCAGTACTTC.

The genes are TRBV29-1 and TRBJ2-4, with 7 bases identical to TRBD1. This CDR3 has 13 residues. Germline loops: CDR1 SQVTM, CDR2 ANQGSEA. V lost 4 bases and J lost 9; bases outside the gene matches: 9. DNA for the CDR3: TGCAGCGTTGTCGACAGGGATGAATTCATTCAGTACTTC. Translated, it gives CSVVDRDEFIQYF.

The chain joins TRBV5-1 to TRBJ2-3; 10 bases are shared with TRBD2. Germline V gives CDR1 SGHRS, CDR2 YFSETQ. J was trimmed by 4 bases and V by 3 bases; bases with no gene match: 8. This CDR3 spans 16 amino acids. The CDR3: CASSSLSGRGADTQYF. The CDR3 region has the DNA TGCGCCAGCAGCTCCTTGAGCGGGAGGGGTGCAGATACGCAGTATTTT.

The V gene is TRBV10-3, the J gene TRBJ1-5; D gene uncertain. V gave up 1 base and J gave up 6 bases, with 7 bases separating them. This CDR3 has 13 residues. Germline loops: CDR1 ENHRY, CDR2 SYGVKD. This CDR3 reads CAISEWEGQPQHF. In nucleotides, the CDR3 is TGTGCCATCAGTGAGTGGGAGGGTCAGCCCCAGCATTTT.

The chain has TRBV6-6 and TRBJ2-1, with 8 bases aligning to TRBD2. Germline loops: CDR1 MNHNY, CDR2 SVGAGI (reference sequence). With V trimmed by 6 bases and J by 0 bases, 4 bases remained unmatched. CDR3 length: 15 residues. The DNA of the CDR3 is TGTGCCAGCAGCCAGGGGACTAGCTCCTACAATGAGCAGTTCTTC. Translated, it gives CASSQGTSSYNEQFF.

The rearrangement joins TRBV19 to TRBJ2-2, with a possible D match to TRBD1 (6 bases). V lost 6 bases to trimming and J lost 1 base, with 9 bases between them. This CDR3 has 14 residues. The V gene's germline CDR1 is LNHDA and CDR2 SQIVND (reference sequence). In nucleotides, the CDR3 is TGTGCCAGTAGATGGGGACAGAACACCGGGGAGCTGTTTTTT. It codes for CASRWGQNTGELFF.

The V gene is TRBV9, the J gene TRBJ2-1; D may be TRBD2 (5 bases). Germline CDR1 is SGDLS and CDR2 is YYNGEE. The CDR3 totals 16 residues. Trimming shortened V by 3 bases and J by 0 bases, and 13 bases separated the two germline ends. The CDR3 DNA reads as TGTGCCAGCAGCGAAACGGCTAGCACCTCCTACAATGAGCAGTTCTTC. Protein sequence: CASSETASTSYNEQFF.

The chain couples TRBV5-1 to TRBJ2-2, with 10 positions matching TRBD2. This CDR3 spans 20 amino acids. V trimming: 4 bases; J trimming: 0 bases; junction bases outside the gene matches: 15. Germline CDR1 and CDR2: SGHRS and YFSETQ. As DNA, the CDR3 is TGCGCCAGCAGCGAGGGACTAGCGATTACGAAAAACGCGAACACCGGGGAGCTGTTTTTT. Protein: CASSEGLAITKNANTGELFF.

The rearrangement joins TRBV6-5 to TRBJ1-2, with 8 bases matching TRBD1. CDR3 length: 12 residues. The junction had 0 bases not matched to a gene; V was cut back by 6 bases and J by 3 bases. Germline loops: CDR1 MNHEY, CDR2 SVGAGI. The CDR3 is CASRQGDYGYTF. CDR3 in DNA: TGTGCCAGCAGACAGGGGGACTATGGCTACACCTTC.